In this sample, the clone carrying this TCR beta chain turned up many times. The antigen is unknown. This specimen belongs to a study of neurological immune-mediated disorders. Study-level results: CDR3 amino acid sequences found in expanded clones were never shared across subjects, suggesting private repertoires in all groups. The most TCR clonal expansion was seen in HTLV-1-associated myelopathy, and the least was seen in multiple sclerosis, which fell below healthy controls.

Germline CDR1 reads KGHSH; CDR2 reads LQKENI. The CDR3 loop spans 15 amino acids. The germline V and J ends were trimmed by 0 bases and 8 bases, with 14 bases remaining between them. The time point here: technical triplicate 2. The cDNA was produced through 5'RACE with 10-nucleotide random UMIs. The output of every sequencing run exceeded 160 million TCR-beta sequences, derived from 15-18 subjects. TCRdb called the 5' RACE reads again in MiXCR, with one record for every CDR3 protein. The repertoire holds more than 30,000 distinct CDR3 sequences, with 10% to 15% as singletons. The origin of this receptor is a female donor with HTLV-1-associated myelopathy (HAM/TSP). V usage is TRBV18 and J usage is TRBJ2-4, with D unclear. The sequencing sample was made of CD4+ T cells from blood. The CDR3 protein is CASSPPIPGMDIQYF. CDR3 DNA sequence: TGTGCCAGCTCACCACCGATTCCGGGTATGGACATTCAGTACTTC.